This T cell receptor (beta chain) is from a study of T cell responses to AZD1222 COVID-19 vaccine. CDR1 is MDHEN and CDR2 is SYDVKM in the germline V gene. This CDR3 has 16 amino acids. Deletions cut 0 bases from V and 8 bases from J, with 17 bases between. Produced via immunoSEQ multiplex PCR; TCRdb's table is partial and in-frame only. The sample shows about 140,000 clones, 70% to 90% of them seen only once. Source: peripheral blood, taken on day 0 of AZD1222 vaccination. This TCR was sampled from an adult in good health. V is TRBV28 and J is TRBJ2-1; weak D call: TRBD1 (6 bases). CDR3 DNA: TGTGCCAGCAGTTTATGGTTAACAGGGTGGTCGGATGAGCAGTTCTTC. It yields the protein CASSLWLTGWSDEQFF. The full variable domain, completed using reference TRBV28 and TRBJ2-1, is DVKVTQSSRYLVKRTGEKVFLECVQDMDHENMFWYRQDPGLGLRLIYFSYDVKMKEKGDIPEGYSVSREKKERFSLILESASTNQTSMYLCASSLWLTGWSDEQFFGPGTRLTVL.